Presented here are 32 T cell receptor beta chains from one specimen sequenced in a study of siplizumab effects on memory and regulatory T cells. Assay used: immunoSEQ multiplex PCR; TCRdb lists only in-frame clones, some missing. The sample shows about 110,000 clones, approximately 94% of them seen only once. What was sequenced was CD4+ T cells sorted from blood. These receptors were collected from a human donor in good health.

This chain connects TRBV5-4 to TRBJ2-7; 9 bases line up with TRBD1. CDR1 SGHNT and CDR2 YYREEE come from the germline V gene (reference sequence). Trimming removed 4 bases from V and 0 bases from J; junction bases left unmatched: 5. This CDR3 spans 15 amino acids. CDR3 nucleotide sequence: TGTGCCAGCAGCGAGGGACAGGGACCCTCCTACGAGCAGTACTTC. Its protein is CASSEGQGPSYEQYF.

This rearrangement joins TRBV7-3 to TRBJ2-3; 9 nucleotides agree with TRBD2. CDR1 and CDR2 (germline): SGHTA, FQGTGA. This CDR3 is built from 16 residues. The trim removed 5 bases at V and 3 bases at J, leaving 9 bases unmatched. CDR3 amino acids: CASSPPGGGATDTQYF. The CDR3 DNA is TGTGCCAGCAGCCCCCCTGGCGGGGGGGCAACAGATACGCAGTATTTT.

The CDR3: CASIRGWPGATYEQYF. CDR3 sequence (DNA): TGTGCCAGCATCCGGGGGTGGCCAGGGGCTACCTACGAGCAGTACTTC. The chain recombines TRBV21-1 with TRBJ2-7. TRBV21-1 is a pseudogene locus. The CDR3 is 16 residues long.

This clone was observed a single time. This rearrangement joins TRBV18 to TRBJ2-7, with 7 nucleotides matching TRBD1. This CDR3 comprises 13 residues. Germline V CDR1 and CDR2: KGHSH, LQKENI. V lost 4 bases and J lost 0; bases outside the gene matches: 0. The CDR3 region has the DNA TGTGCCAGCTCACGGGACAGCTCCTACGAGCAGTACTTC. This codes for CASSRDSSYEQYF.

In this sample, this clone turned up once. At one end, the junction sequence differs from germline, possibly due to a read error. The chain links TRBV7-7 to TRBJ2-5; no clear D. The CDR3 is 13 amino acids. Germline lookup yields CDR1 SSHAT and CDR2 FNYEAQ (reference sequence). The CDR3 spells CASSLDRQETQYF. The CDR3 region has the DNA TGTGCTAGCAGCCTGGATCGGCAAGAGACCCAGTACTTC.

The J gene is TRBJ1-4, the V gene TRBV5-1; 10 bases are a match to TRBD1. With 5 bases clipped from V and 0 bases from J, the junction kept 4 bases outside the gene matches. This CDR3 comprises 16 residues. Per the germline V gene, CDR1 is SGHRS and CDR2 is YFSETQ. CDR3 loop: CASSRTGGATNEKLFF. DNA of the CDR3: TGCGCCAGCAGTAGGACAGGGGGTGCAACTAATGAAAAACTGTTTTTT.

This chain connects TRBV18 to TRBJ2-2, with D possibly matching TRBD2 (6 bases). V was cut by 3 bases and J by 4 bases, with 12 bases left in between. The CDR3 extends over 15 amino acids. Germline lookup yields CDR1 KGHSH and CDR2 LQKENI. The DNA of the CDR3 is TGTGCCAGCTCACCCAGCGGGCCCTTCACCGGGGAGCTGTTTTTT. Translation: CASSPSGPFTGELFF.

This sequence joins TRBV5-4 and TRBJ1-2, with TRBD1 as a possible D gene (5 bases). Per the germline V gene, CDR1 is SGHNT and CDR2 is YYREEE (reference sequence). The CDR3 length is 13 residues. V was clipped by 0 bases and J by 8 bases, with 11 bases between them. The CDR3 DNA sequence: TGTGCCAGCAGCTTGGCGCTTGGGGGAGGCTACACCTTC. Its protein product is CASSLALGGGYTF.

This clone appeared once. The gene calls are TRBV6-1 and TRBJ1-2; D unresolved. Germline CDR1 and CDR2: MNHNS and SASEGT. With 3 bases removed from V and 8 bases from J, the gap between germline ends came to 7 bases. The CDR3 covers 11 residues. The CDR3 coding sequence is TGTGCCAGCAGTGATAGTGAGGGCTACACCTTC. Encoded protein: CASSDSEGYTF.

The gene calls are TRBV7-6 and TRBJ2-1, with D perhaps matching TRBD2 (6 bases). Trimming pared 8 bases from V and 4 bases from J, leaving 15 bases between. Germline V gene data show CDR1 as SGHVS and CDR2 as FNYEAQ. The CDR3 runs 14 residues. The CDR3 region is CASGRFAGYNEQFF. The CDR3 region has the DNA TGTGCCAGCGGCCGTTTTGCGGGGTACAATGAGCAGTTCTTC.

The J gene is TRBJ2-5, the V gene TRBV7-2; D is undetermined. V was clipped by 5 bases and J by 5 bases, with 15 bases between them. CDR1 is SGHTA, CDR2 FQGNSA, per germline. The CDR3 contains 14 residues. The CDR3 coding sequence is TGTGCCAGCAGCAAGGGCCTTTTCCCCGAGACCCAGTACTTC. Translation gives CASSKGLFPETQYF.

The V gene is TRBV6-5, the J gene TRBJ2-3; 12 nucleotides line up with TRBD2. Germline loops: CDR1 MNHEY, CDR2 SVGAGI. Germline trimming cut 2 bases from V and 8 bases from J; bases unmatched to any gene: 8. The CDR3 has 16 residues. The CDR3 protein is CASSYDASGREGTQYF. The CDR3 DNA reads as TGTGCCAGCAGTTACGACGCTAGCGGGAGGGAAGGTACGCAGTATTTT.

The J gene is TRBJ1-1, the V gene TRBV18, with D possibly TRBD1 on 6 matching bases. This CDR3 spans 13 amino acids. Germline V CDR1 and CDR2: KGHSH, LQKENI. V was trimmed by 5 bases and J by 1 base, leaving 8 bases between them. CDR3 bases: TGTGCCAGCTCAGAACAGGGGAACACTGAAGCTTTCTTT. This sequence encodes CASSEQGNTEAFF.

J is TRBJ2-3 and V is TRBV28, with a tentative D call TRBD2 (5 bases). Per germline, CDR1 MDHEN and CDR2 SYDVKM. The germline V and J ends were trimmed by 7 bases and 2 bases, with 10 bases remaining between them. The CDR3 extends over 13 amino acids. CDR3 residues: CASTEGPTDTQYF. CDR3 in DNA: TGTGCCAGCACCGAGGGTCCCACAGATACGCAGTATTTT.

The genes are TRBV2 and TRBJ2-2; D may correspond to TRBD1 or TRBD2 (5 bases each). CDR1 is SNHLY, CDR2 FYNNEI, per germline. V was cut by 5 bases and J by 7 bases, with 8 bases left in between. The CDR3 extends over 12 amino acids. The CDR3 is CASSRGHGELFF. The CDR3 DNA reads as TGTGCCAGCAGTCGGGGCCACGGGGAGCTGTTTTTT.

This clone came up once. The chain is built from TRBV5-1 and TRBJ2-7; either TRBD1 or TRBD2 may fit D (5 bases each). Germline V gene sequence: CDR1 SGHRS, CDR2 YFSETQ. This CDR3 region has 14 residues. Deletions cut 4 bases from V and 3 bases from J, with 14 bases between. CDR3 amino acids: CASSIGTGNYEQYF. The CDR3 region has the DNA TGCGCCAGCAGCATCGGGACGGGCAACTACGAGCAGTACTTC.

The J gene is TRBJ1-5, the V gene TRBV14; D is perhaps TRBD1 (5 bases). Germline-derived CDR1 and CDR2 are SGHDN and FVKESK. The CDR3 is 13 residues long. Trimming removed 8 bases from V and 0 bases from J, with 8 bases in between. As DNA, the CDR3 is TGTGCCAGCGAAGGGGATAGCAATCAGCCCCAGCATTTT. This encodes CASEGDSNQPQHF.

The chain carries TRBV7-9 and TRBJ1-1, with D possibly matching TRBD1 (5 bases). The germline V gene has CDR1 SEHNR and CDR2 FQNEAQ (reference sequence). There are 14 residues in the CDR3. Trimming removed 6 bases from V and 2 bases from J, with 13 bases in between. CDR3 in amino acids: CASRWDGENTEAFF. The CDR3 region has the DNA TGTGCCAGCAGATGGGACGGGGAAAACACTGAAGCTTTCTTT. Full variable domain (remainder filled in from reference TRBV7-9 and TRBJ1-1): DTGVSQNPRHKITKRGQNVTFRCDPISEHNRLYWYRQTLGQGPEFLTYFQNEAQLEKSRLLSDRFSAERPKGSFSTLEIQRTEQGDSAMYLCASRWDGENTEAFFGQGTRLTVV.

The rearrangement links TRBV5-4 to TRBJ1-2, with 7 bases aligning to TRBD1. Trimming cost V 4 bases and J 3 bases; bases outside gene matches: 9. Germline CDR1 and CDR2: SGHNT and YYREEE (reference sequence). The CDR3 contains 15 residues. DNA of the CDR3: TGTGCCAGCAGCCCGGAGGGGGGACAGTACTATGGCTACACCTTC. Protein: CASSPEGGQYYGYTF. Combining the CDR3 with reference TRBV5-4 and TRBJ1-2 gives the whole variable domain ETGVTQSPTHLIKTRGQQVTLRCSSQSGHNTVSWYQQALGQGPQFIFQYYREEENGRGNFPPRFSGLQFPNYSSELNVNALELDDSALYLCASSPEGGQYYGYTFGSGTRLTVV.

This clone was detected once. This sequence joins TRBV9 and TRBJ1-1; D possibly corresponds to TRBD1 (6 bases). The CDR3 spans 15 residues. Germline lookup yields CDR1 SGDLS and CDR2 YYNGEE. V was shortened by 0 bases and J by 7 bases, with 16 bases between the two germline ends. CDR3 sequence reads: CASSVGILRDIEAFF. The CDR3, as DNA: TGTGCCAGCAGCGTAGGAATATTAAGGGACATTGAAGCTTTCTTT.

The chain couples TRBV7-8 to TRBJ1-2, with D maybe TRBD1 (6 bases). V was pared by 1 base and J by 3 bases, with 9 bases between. The V gene's germline CDR1 is SGHVS and CDR2 FQNEAQ. CDR3 length equals 14 residues. CDR3 sequence reads: CASSLGQAYYGYTF. The CDR3, as DNA: TGTGCCAGCAGCTTAGGACAGGCTTACTATGGCTACACCTTC.

V gene TRBV6-5 combines with J gene TRBJ1-1; 8 nucleotides line up with TRBD1. The CDR3 is 12 residues long. V shed 6 bases, J shed 8 bases, and the junction held 5 bases outside the gene matches. Germline V CDR1 and CDR2: MNHEY, SVGAGI. The CDR3 sequence: CASRGTGTEAFF. DNA for the CDR3: TGTGCCAGCAGAGGGACAGGCACGGAAGCTTTCTTT.

The chain joins TRBV5-1 to TRBJ1-1; D gene uncertain. Germline V CDR1 and CDR2: SGHRS, YFSETQ. The CDR3 has 11 amino acids. V lost 0 bases and J 9 bases, leaving 6 bases between the germline ends. In DNA form, the CDR3 reads TGCGCCAGCAGCTTGGGTCCCAAAGCTTTCTTT. Its translation is CASSLGPKAFF.

The genes are TRBV29-1 and TRBJ2-1, with a possible D match to TRBD2 (6 bases). Looked up from germline, CDR1 is SQVTM and CDR2 is ANQGSEA. Between the trimmed V and J ends, which lost 5 bases and 6 bases, there was a span of 8 bases. This CDR3 has 11 residues. The CDR3 nucleotides are TGCAGCGTTCGACTAGTCAATGAGCAGTTCTTC. Protein sequence: CSVRLVNEQFF.

The V gene is TRBV5-1, the J gene TRBJ1-4, with a possible D match to TRBD1 (6 bases). V dropped 3 bases and J dropped 5 bases, with 14 bases sitting between them. This CDR3 spans 15 amino acids. CDR1 SGHRS and CDR2 YFSETQ come from the germline V gene. As DNA, the CDR3 is TGCGCCAGCAGCTGGGGGACAACGGCCAATGAAAAACTGTTTTTT. This codes for CASSWGTTANEKLFF.

This chain links TRBV9 with TRBJ1-2, with 7 bases identical to TRBD1. The CDR3 runs 13 residues. Germline V gene lookup returns CDR1 SGDLS and CDR2 YYNGEE. Trimming removed 3 bases from V and 5 bases from J; junction bases left unmatched: 4. CDR3 DNA: TGTGCCAGCAGCGCCCCGGGACAGTATGGCTACACCTTC. Encoded protein: CASSAPGQYGYTF.

Comment on this clone: Relative to the germline gene, one junction end is altered; a read error may explain this. The chain has TRBV7-9 and TRBJ1-1; TRBD1 agrees at 7 bases. Germline V lookup: CDR1 SEHNR, CDR2 FQNEAQ (reference sequence). This CDR3 has 14 residues. CDR3 DNA: TGTGCCAGCAGTTTAGACAGGGCGGGTACTGAAGCTTTCTTT. This gives the protein CASSLDRAGTEAFF.

The chain joins TRBV18 to TRBJ1-2, with D possibly being TRBD1 (6 bases). The CDR3 is 15 residues long. Germline values: CDR1 KGHSH, CDR2 LQKENI. V was pared by 4 bases and J by 8 bases, with 20 bases between. DNA for the CDR3: TGTGCCAGCTCACTCGCGGGACAAGGCCCTGGCGGCTACACCTTC. Amino acid sequence: CASSLAGQGPGGYTF.

The chain combines TRBV7-9 with TRBJ1-2; no clear D. Looked up from germline, CDR1 is SEHNR and CDR2 is FQNEAQ (reference sequence). V lost 5 bases, J lost 5 bases, and 12 bases lay in between. The CDR3 covers 13 residues. Here the CDR3 reads CASSARREYGYTF. The DNA for the CDR3 is TGTGCCAGCAGCGCGAGGAGAGAGTATGGCTACACCTTC.

The J gene is TRBJ2-7, the V gene TRBV14; D remains ambiguous. Between the trimmed V and J ends, which lost 4 bases and 5 bases, there was a span of 18 bases. Germline-derived CDR1 and CDR2 are SGHDN and FVKESK. This CDR3 spans 15 amino acids. Here the CDR3 DNA reads TGTGCCAGCAGCCCCCAAGTGAGTACCCAGGACGAGCAGTACTTC. It codes for CASSPQVSTQDEQYF. The variable domain in full, completed from reference TRBV14 and TRBJ2-7, reads EAGVTQFPSHSVIEKGQTVTLRCDPISGHDNLYWYRRVMGKEIKFLLHFVKESKQDESGMPNNRFLAERTGGTYSTLKVQPAELEDSGVYFCASSPQVSTQDEQYFGPGTRLTVT.

This chain uses TRBV21-1 with TRBJ2-3; the D call in the table, TRBD2, was not verified against the DNA. TRBV21-1 has pseudogene status. The length of the CDR3 is 14 residues. The CDR3 DNA sequence: TGTGCCGTAAGAGGGGGGGGCTCCACAGATACGCAGTATTTT. Protein sequence: CAVRGGGSTDTQYF.

The chain has TRBV18 and TRBJ2-7; 9 bases agree with TRBD1. Germline V gene sequence: CDR1 KGHSH, CDR2 LQKENI. The CDR3 extends over 13 amino acids. V lost 8 bases, J lost 2 bases, and 4 bases stayed unmatched. The CDR3 sequence is CASRGQGPYEQYF. The CDR3 DNA follows: TGTGCCAGCAGGGGACAGGGTCCCTACGAGCAGTACTTC.